The 23 T cell receptor beta chains below come from one sample, sequenced in a study of shared clonotypes between healthy human individuals. Sequencing used immunoSEQ multiplex PCR; TCRdb keeps in-frame clones, though not all of them. The sample has about 2.5 million clones, about 90% seen once. The sequenced sample was naive CD4+ T cells from PBMCs. Subset specified: CD45RA+ positively selected. The receptors originated from a man aged 18 to 30 in good health. Some clones in this sample may be carry-over from other donors' samples.

The chain couples TRBV10-3 to TRBJ1-1; 11 positions agree with TRBD1. Germline trimming cut 2 bases from V and 6 bases from J; bases unmatched to any gene: 2. Germline CDR1 ENHRY, CDR2 SYGVKD. The CDR3 runs to 14 residues. DNA for the CDR3: TGTGCCATCAGTGAGGGACAGGGGGCCTCTGAAGCTTTCTTT. Protein: CAISEGQGASEAFF.

The chain combines TRBV15 with TRBJ1-3; D is unclear. Germline V CDR1 and CDR2: LNHNV, YYDKDF (reference sequence). The CDR3 spans 19 residues. V dropped 4 bases and J dropped 0 bases, with 22 bases sitting between them. The CDR3: CATSKTLLPTDDSGNTIYF. CDR3 nucleotide sequence: TGTGCCACCAGCAAGACCCTACTACCGACGGACGACTCTGGAAACACCATATATTTT. Full variable domain (outside the CDR3, taken from reference TRBV15 and TRBJ1-3): DAMVIQNPRYQVTQFGKPVTLSCSQTLNHNVMYWYQQKSSQAPKLLFHYYDKDFNNEADTPDNFQSRRPNTSFCFLDIRSPGLGDTAMYLCATSKTLLPTDDSGNTIYFGEGSWLTVV.

The chain has TRBV7-3 and TRBJ2-7; D unresolved. Germline V gives CDR1 SGHTA, CDR2 FQGTGA. Trimming stripped 2 bases from V and 2 bases from J, with 13 bases between. The CDR3 has 15 amino acids. The CDR3 loop reads CASSLGGAGPYEQYF. The CDR3, as DNA: TGTGCCAGCAGCTTAGGCGGAGCCGGACCCTACGAGCAGTACTTC.

The V call is TRBV28, the J call TRBJ2-5; D is possibly TRBD1 (6 bases). The CDR3 has 12 amino acids. The V end was cut by 5 bases, the J end by 7 bases, with 11 bases between. The germline V gene encodes CDR1 MDHEN and CDR2 SYDVKM. CDR3 protein: CASSPGEATQYF. The CDR3, as DNA: TGTGCCAGCAGTCCAGGGGAAGCGACCCAGTACTTC.

The gene calls are TRBV28 and TRBJ2-6, with no clear D. Germline CDR1 reads MDHEN; CDR2 reads SYDVKM. V shed 7 bases and J shed 6 bases, with 7 bases lying between them. The CDR3 contains 12 residues. This chain's CDR3 is CASKNEANVLTF. CDR3 sequence (DNA): TGTGCCAGCAAGAATGAGGCCAACGTCCTGACTTTC.

In nucleotides, the CDR3 is TGCAGAGTTACAGGGATTCAGCCCCAGCATTTT. It translates to CRVTGIQPQHF. The chain has TRBV20-1 and TRBJ1-5; maybe TRBD1 (6 bases). The CDR3 runs to 11 residues. The germline CDR1 and CDR2 sequences are DFQATT and SNEGSKA (reference sequence).

This clone occurred once. The V and J genes are TRBV5-1 and TRBJ2-2; 13 nucleotides agree with TRBD2. With 0 bases clipped from V and 4 bases from J, the junction kept 9 bases outside the gene matches. There are 19 residues in the CDR3. Germline loops: CDR1 SGHRS, CDR2 YFSETQ. Here the CDR3 DNA reads TGCGCCAGCAGCTTGGCCTTACTAGCGGGAGGGCCGGGCACCGGGGAGCTGTTTTTT. This encodes CASSLALLAGGPGTGELFF.

Points on this clone: The sample has other DNA sequences that encode this CDR3 too. This sequence joins TRBV5-1 and TRBJ2-6; D is possibly TRBD1 (6 bases). CDR1 and CDR2 (germline): SGHRS, YFSETQ. Trimming pared 4 bases from V and 1 base from J, leaving 9 bases between. The CDR3 sequence is 15 residues long. The chain's CDR3 is CASSPTGSGANVLTF. The CDR3, as DNA: TGCGCCAGCAGCCCTACAGGGTCTGGGGCCAACGTCCTGACTTTC.

The chain employs TRBV7-2 and TRBJ1-3, with a tentative D call TRBD1 (5 bases). V was pared by 7 bases and J by 3 bases, with 19 bases between. The germline gives CDR1 SGHTA, CDR2 FQGNSA. The length of the CDR3 is 16 residues. The CDR3 protein is CASTFSPGPLGNTIYF. The CDR3, as DNA: TGTGCCAGCACCTTTTCCCCGGGACCTCTTGGAAACACCATATATTTT.

In this sample, this clone turned up once. Other nucleotide sequences in the sample specify the same CDR3. This chain connects TRBV9 to TRBJ2-6; tentatively, D is TRBD2 (6 bases). Germline values: CDR1 SGDLS, CDR2 YYNGEE. The CDR3 contains 15 residues. Trimming cost V 4 bases and J 0 bases, with 8 bases left between them. CDR3 sequence reads: CASSPGGSGANVLTF. The CDR3 nucleotides read TGTGCCAGCAGCCCCGGGGGCTCTGGGGCCAACGTCCTGACTTTC.

To note about this clone: Other DNA sequences in this sample translate to the same CDR3. The V call is TRBV2, the J call TRBJ1-5; D is ambiguous. Germline-derived CDR1 and CDR2 are SNHLY and FYNNEI. V lost 5 bases, J lost 1 base, and 6 bases lay in between. The CDR3 is 13 residues long. Here the CDR3 reads CASSRESNQPQHF. As DNA, the CDR3 is TGTGCCAGCAGTCGGGAAAGCAATCAGCCCCAGCATTTT.

On this clone itself: Other DNA sequences in this specimen translate into the identical CDR3. This chain connects TRBV19 to TRBJ2-2; D perhaps matches TRBD1 (5 bases). Germline V lookup: CDR1 LNHDA, CDR2 SQIVND (reference sequence). The V and J ends lost 5 bases and 5 bases respectively, with 12 bases between them. The length of the CDR3 is 14 residues. The CDR3 here is CASSGQGYTGELFF. As DNA, the CDR3 is TGTGCCAGTAGTGGCCAGGGCTATACCGGGGAGCTGTTTTTT.

The rearrangement links TRBV7-3 to TRBJ2-2; TRBD1 might be the D (6 bases). Trimming took off 0 bases at V and 1 base at J, with 9 bases between the two ends. Germline assignment: CDR1 SGHTA and CDR2 FQGTGA. The CDR3 covers 16 residues. Here the CDR3 DNA reads TGTGCCAGCAGCTTAACGACAGGCTTGAACACCGGGGAGCTGTTTTTT. Translating gives CASSLTTGLNTGELFF. Combining the CDR3 with reference TRBV7-3 and TRBJ2-2 gives the whole variable domain GAGVSQTPSNKVTEKGKYVELRCDPISGHTALYWYRQSLGQGPEFLIYFQGTGAADDSGLPNDRFFAVRPEGSVSTLKIQRTERGDSAVYLCASSLTTGLNTGELFFGEGSRLTVL.

The genes are TRBV28 and TRBJ2-1; the D gene could be TRBD1 or TRBD2 (5 bases each). This CDR3 comprises 16 residues. Germline CDR1 is MDHEN and CDR2 is SYDVKM. Trimming took off 7 bases at V and 8 bases at J, with 24 bases between the two ends. The CDR3 protein is CASNPRVGKGTDEQFF. CDR3 DNA sequence: TGTGCCAGCAACCCTCGGGTGGGGAAGGGGACCGATGAGCAGTTCTTC.

The V and J genes are TRBV6-1 and TRBJ2-3; TRBD1 might be the D (5 bases). The CDR3 sequence is 16 residues long. Germline V gene sequence: CDR1 MNHNS, CDR2 SASEGT. V was clipped by 2 bases and J by 4 bases, with 16 bases between them. The CDR3 protein is CASSEYWGPGSDTQYF. The CDR3 bases are TGTGCCAGCAGTGAATATTGGGGCCCAGGCTCAGATACGCAGTATTTT.

The chain links TRBV5-1 to TRBJ2-3; 7 nucleotides align to TRBD1. Germline assignment: CDR1 SGHRS and CDR2 YFSETQ. The V and J ends lost 4 bases and 6 bases, in that order; junction bases with no gene match: 14. This CDR3 has 16 residues. The chain's CDR3 is CASSADRRTAADTQYF. The CDR3, as DNA: TGCGCCAGCAGCGCGGACAGGCGGACTGCCGCGGATACGCAGTATTTT.

This clone was observed a few times. CDR3: CASSVTMNTEAFF. The CDR3 DNA reads as TGTGCCAGCAGCGTAACCATGAACACTGAAGCTTTCTTT. The chain employs TRBV9 and TRBJ1-1, with D hard to call. Germline CDR1 SGDLS, CDR2 YYNGEE. Trimming took 1 base from V and 0 from J, leaving 4 bases between them. This CDR3 has 13 residues.

The chain is built from TRBV4-1 and TRBJ2-5; D call uncertain. Germline values: CDR1 MGHRA, CDR2 YSYEKL. Deletions cut 4 bases from V and 5 bases from J, with 11 bases between. The CDR3 has 13 residues. The CDR3 DNA sequence: TGCGCCAGCAGCCTCGCGATAAGGGAGACCCAGTACTTC. Its protein product is CASSLAIRETQYF.

J is TRBJ1-1 and V is TRBV7-8, with D possibly TRBD1 on 5 matching bases. The CDR3 extends over 16 amino acids. Germline V gene lookup returns CDR1 SGHVS and CDR2 FQNEAQ. V lost 1 base and J lost 5, with 17 bases in between. The CDR3 DNA is TGTGCCAGCAGCTTAGAAGGATTAGGGGTACGAACTGAAGCTTTCTTT. Translated, it gives CASSLEGLGVRTEAFF.

This clone was seen just once. The genes are TRBV4-2 and TRBJ2-6; D gene unclear. V was pared by 0 bases and J by 0 bases, with 12 bases between. The germline gives CDR1 LGHNA, CDR2 YNFKEQ. The CDR3 is made up of 18 amino acids. The CDR3 DNA follows: TGTGCCAGCAGCCAAGAGTTACGGCTAAGCTCTGGGGCCAACGTCCTGACTTTC. Residues: CASSQELRLSSGANVLTF.

Only a few counts were recorded for this clone. The chain has TRBV7-2 and TRBJ1-3; 7 nucleotides align to TRBD1. The CDR3 loop spans 16 amino acids. Germline values: CDR1 SGHTA, CDR2 FQGNSA. V was pared by 6 bases and J by 4 bases, with 12 bases of the junction left unmatched. The CDR3 DNA follows: TGTGCCAGCAGTCAAGGGGGCCCTTTGGGGGGAAACACCATATATTTT. It encodes CASSQGGPLGGNTIYF.

The chain has TRBV5-1 and TRBJ2-5; D is unclear. Germline CDR1 reads SGHRS; CDR2 reads YFSETQ. The CDR3 sequence is 14 residues long. V was cut by 4 bases and J by 2 bases, with 12 bases left in between. CDR3 amino acids: CASSPVGSQETQYF. DNA for the CDR3: TGCGCCAGCAGCCCTGTGGGCAGTCAAGAGACCCAGTACTTC.

The chain couples TRBV11-3 to TRBJ2-2; no definite D call. Germline V gives CDR1 SGHNT, CDR2 YENEEA. The V end lost 5 bases, the J end lost 7 bases, and 14 bases lay between the germline ends. The CDR3 sequence is 14 residues long. This chain's CDR3 is CASSVSTGGGELFF. In DNA, the CDR3 is TGTGCCAGCAGCGTCTCTACTGGTGGCGGGGAGCTGTTTTTT.